This T cell receptor (beta chain) was retrieved from a study of blood T cell repertoires in COVID-19. For the study at large: Samples representing acute and convalescent COVID-19 were sourced from the United States, Italy and Spain. T cells, B-cell-depleted T cells, or PBMCs supplied cDNA or gDNA.

The data were produced by immunoSEQ multiplex PCR, yet TCRdb's version contains in-frame clones alone and is incomplete. The sample yields 170,000 or so clones, roughly four fifths seen once. This CDR3 has 15 amino acids. The V gene lost 5 bases and the J gene lost 7 bases, with 18 bases spanning the gap. Germline V CDR1 and CDR2: SGHVS, FQNEAQ. The chain recombines TRBV7-8 with TRBJ2-4; tentatively, D is TRBD1 (6 bases). Source material: peripheral blood. The origin of this receptor is a woman between 70 and 85 years old with COVID-19, enrolled during active disease. The CDR3 DNA follows: TGTGCCAGCAGCACCCGACAGGATCTTTTTAACATTCAGTACTTC. Translating it yields CASSTRQDLFNIQYF.